This is a list of T cell receptor beta chains from one sample in a study of control samples from healthy donors and cancer patients. The table came from immunoSEQ multiplex PCR; TCRdb's copy has only in-frame clones and leaves some out. This table has just under 65,000 clones, about 82% appearing once. The source material was blood. The receptors originated from a middle-aged man in good health. Each CDR3 is given with its conserved first and last residue. D genes are given only for firm matches. Only some rows state a clone size, as once, few, many or a class for expanded clones.

>-|-|16|TRBJ1-4|TRBV15
TGTGCCACCAGCAGAGTCGTGGGGAACACGAATGAAAAACTGTTTTTT
CATSRVVGNTNEKLFF
>-|-|19|TRBJ1-6|TRBV4-2
TGTGCCAGCAGCCAAGTAAATCCTGTGGAGCGCTCCTATAATTCACCCCTCCACTTT
CASSQVNPVERSYNSPLHF
>-|-|14|TRBJ2-2|TRBV12-5
TGTGCTAGTGGTTTAGCGACGAACACCGGGGAGCTGTTTTTT
CASGLATNTGELFF
>-|-|16|TRBJ1-1|TRBV28
TGTGCCAGCAATACTCGCTCCCTTGGGATGAACACTGAAGCTTTCTTT
CASNTRSLGMNTEAFF
>-|-|14|TRBJ2-5|TRBV7-2
TGTGCCAGCAGCTTAGGGGCAGGGAAAAAGACCCAGTACTTC
CASSLGAGKKTQYF
>-|-|14|TRBJ1-1|TRBV6-2/TRBV6-3
TGTGCCAGCAGTTACTCGAGACGGGACACTGAAGCTTTCTTT
CASSYSRRDTEAFF
>-|-|11|TRBJ2-7|TRBV27
TGTGCCAGCCGGACAGTCCACGAGCAGTACTTC
CASRTVHEQYF
>TRBD1|-|16|TRBJ2-7|TRBV6-5
TGTGCCAGCAGTTACTCCACCGGGACAGGAGTGTACGAGCAGTACTTC
CASSYSTGTGVYEQYF
>TRBD1|-|15|TRBJ2-2|TRBV6-5
TGTGCCAGCCTTCCCCAGGGGGCGGTCGCCGGGGAGCTGTTTTTT
CASLPQGAVAGELFF
>TRBD2|few|16|TRBJ2-3|TRBV2
TGTGCCAGCAGTCCGGCGGCTAGCGGGAGAGGAGATACGCAGTATTTT
CASSPAASGRGDTQYF
>-|-|15|TRBJ2-3|TRBV6-2/TRBV6-3
TGTGCCAGCAGTTACCAGGAGGTTATCACAGATACGCAGTATTTT
CASSYQEVITDTQYF
>-|few|12|TRBJ1-4|TRBV6-2/TRBV6-3
TGTGCCAGCAGCGGTACAAATGAAAAACTGTTTTTT
CASSGTNEKLFF
>-|-|13|TRBJ1-5|TRBV18
TGTGCCAGCTCACCGGACAGCAATCAGCCCCAGCATTTT
CASSPDSNQPQHF
>TRBD1|-|15|TRBJ1-1|TRBV7-3
TGTGCCAGCAGCTCCCGGGACAGGGTGAACACTGAAGCTTTCTTT
CASSSRDRVNTEAFF
>TRBD1|-|14|TRBJ2-3|TRBV30
TGTGCCTGGGGACAGGGGTTAAGCACAGATACGCAGTATTTT
CAWGQGLSTDTQYF
>-|once|15|TRBJ2-2|TRBV11-2
TGTGCCAGCAGCTTCTCCGGGACCTACACCGGGGAGCTGTTTTTT
CASSFSGTYTGELFF
>TRBD2|-|14|TRBJ2-3|TRBV11-3
TGTGCCAGCAGCGATGGACTAGCCCGGGATACGCAGTATTTT
CASSDGLARDTQYF
>TRBD1|-|15|TRBJ1-1|TRBV19
TGTGCCAGTAGGCTACAGGGGGCGGGTAACACTGAAGCTTTCTTT
CASRLQGAGNTEAFF
>TRBD1|-|17|TRBJ1-1|TRBV5-6
TGTGCCAGCAGCCGTTTTAAGGGACAGGGACCGAACACTGAAGCTTTCTTT
CASSRFKGQGPNTEAFF
>-|-|15|TRBJ1-1|TRBV5-1
TGCGCCAGCAGCTTGGGGGGGACAAAAAGAGGTGAAGCTTTCTTT
CASSLGGTKRGEAFF
>-|-|11|TRBJ2-7|TRBV29-1
TGCAGCACTGGGGAGGAACCCGAGCAGTACTTC
CSTGEEPEQYF
>-|-|14|TRBJ1-4|TRBV7-9
TGTGCCAGCAGCTTAGGGACAGCTAATGAAAAACTGTTTTTT
CASSLGTANEKLFF
>TRBD1|-|19|TRBJ1-4|TRBV7-9
TGTGCCAGCAGCTACCGGACAGGAAGTGTCCGATTCCCTAATGAAAAACTGTTTTTT
CASSYRTGSVRFPNEKLFF
>-|-|14|TRBJ2-5|TRBV19
TGTGCCAGTAGTATATTGGGATATCAAGAGACCCAGTACTTC
CASSILGYQETQYF
>-|-|14|TRBJ2-2|TRBV2
TGTGCCAGCAGGTGGGGGCGGGACACCGGGGAGCTGTTTTTT
CASRWGRDTGELFF
>-|-|12|TRBJ2-1|TRBV6-5
TGTGCCAGCACCGACCAGGCCAATGAGCAGTTCTTC
CASTDQANEQFF
>-|few|15|TRBJ1-1|TRBV5-6
TGTGCCAGCAGCTTGTATTTGACAGGGAACACTGAAGCTTTCTTT
CASSLYLTGNTEAFF
>TRBD1|once|15|TRBJ1-1|TRBV11-3
TGTGCCAGCAGCTGGGACAGGGACCCCAACACTGAAGCTTTCTTT
CASSWDRDPNTEAFF
>-|-|16|TRBJ1-3|TRBV18
TGTGCCAGCTCACCATCTCAGGGATTCTCTGGAAACACCATATATTTT
CASSPSQGFSGNTIYF